This TCR beta chain derives from a study of OX40 agonist ivuxolimab in advanced cancers. On the study more broadly: Prior checkpoint blockade (anti-PD-1, anti-PD-L1 or anti-CTLA-4) was permitted; around 39% had it.

The trim removed 3 bases at V and 2 bases at J, leaving 4 bases unmatched. CDR1 LGHNA and CDR2 YNFKEQ come from the germline V gene. The CDR3 is 15 amino acids. Study conclusions and caveats: Blood T cells, both CD4+ and CD8+, expanded clonally by week 6 at 0.1 to 3.0 mg/kg.

This clone was seen only once. Its antigen remains unknown. Produced via immunoSEQ multiplex PCR; TCRdb's table is partial and in-frame only. This sample has roughly 60,000 clones; 80% to 90% occur once, and the top ten carry 4% to 5%. The chain recombines TRBV4-2 with TRBJ2-7; 10 bases align to TRBD1. The specimen comprised CD4+ or CD8+ T cells sorted from blood, sampled in a trial of the OX40 agonist ivuxolimab. The sequence was collected from an adult with an advanced solid tumor such as melanoma, head and neck, liver or kidney cancer. The CDR3 reads CASSQGTGVAYEQYF. In DNA, the CDR3 is TGTGCCAGCAGCCAGGGGACAGGGGTTGCCTACGAGCAGTACTTC.